The subject of this entry is one TCR beta chain. The TCRbeta library incorporated unique molecular identifiers. TCRdb re-called the PCR reads with MiXCR, one entry per CDR3 protein. The table includes approximately 350,000 distinct CDR3 sequences, about an eighth detected once. The data belong to a study of T-cell reconstitution after alpha-beta-depleted transplantation in children. The CDR3 spans 14 residues. V gave up 3 bases and J gave up 8 bases; unmatched junction bases: 9. The germline V gene encodes CDR1 LGHDT and CDR2 YNNKEL (reference sequence). V gene TRBV3-1 combines with J gene TRBJ1-1; 7 bases agree with TRBD1. This specimen consisted of PBMCs, obtained from the stem cell graft. This TCR derives from a human donor who donated a stem cell graft to a child with Fanconi anemia. In nucleotides, the CDR3 is TGTGCCAGCAGCCAGACAGGGTTTAACCAAGAAGCTTTCTTT. Translating gives CASSQTGFNQEAFF.